The 10 T cell receptor beta chains presented below share a single source sample, sequenced in a study of T-cell memory formation after mild COVID-19. TCRdb analysed the 5' RACE reads with MiXCR anew, one entry per CDR3 protein. The sample holds nearly 250,000 distinct CDR3 sequences, roughly 15% seen once. The sample comprised PBMCs or a T cell subset sorted from them (not recorded which). These receptors were collected from an adult woman who had mild COVID-19 (a few samples of this study predate the infection). Cell type and time point are not known.

The rearrangement joins TRBV7-6 to TRBJ2-2; D is possibly TRBD2 (6 bases). Germline V gene lookup returns CDR1 SGHVS and CDR2 FNYEAQ. The CDR3 runs to 17 residues. Trimming pared 5 bases from V and 2 bases from J, leaving 18 bases between. DNA for the CDR3: TGTGCCAGCAGCGCCATACCGCCGGGACTTAACACCGGGGAGCTGTTTTTT. It translates to CASSAIPPGLNTGELFF.

V usage is TRBV3-1 and J usage is TRBJ2-1, with 9 bases lining up with TRBD2. The germline CDR1 and CDR2 sequences are LGHDT and YNNKEL (reference sequence). V shed 3 bases, J shed 7 bases, and the junction held 16 bases outside the gene matches. The CDR3 runs 18 residues. CDR3 DNA: TGTGCCAGCAGCCAGTTACTTTCTGCGGGGGGGCCCATGAATGAGCAGTTCTTC. Translated: CASSQLLSAGGPMNEQFF.

This clonotype was seen at least ten times. The chain links TRBV7-3 to TRBJ2-1; possible D gene TRBD2, 5 bases. Trimming left V 5 bases short and J 3 bases short, with 17 bases between. Germline loops: CDR1 SGHTA, CDR2 FQGTGA. The CDR3 runs to 16 residues. CDR3 protein: CASSAVRTGIYNEQFF. For the CDR3, the DNA is TGTGCCAGCAGCGCCGTAAGGACTGGAATCTACAATGAGCAGTTCTTC. Complete variable domain (other parts from reference TRBV7-3 and TRBJ2-1): GAGVSQTPSNKVTEKGKYVELRCDPISGHTALYWYRQSLGQGPEFLIYFQGTGAADDSGLPNDRFFAVRPEGSVSTLKIQRTERGDSAVYLCASSAVRTGIYNEQFFGPGTRLTVL.

The V and J genes are TRBV12-3 or TRBV12-4 and TRBJ1-1; D perhaps matches TRBD1 (6 bases). The CDR3 is 13 residues long. Trimming removed 3 bases from V and 7 bases from J, with 12 bases in between. The CDR3 spells CASSFSGRGEAFF. Here the CDR3 DNA reads TGTGCCAGCAGTTTTAGCGGCAGGGGTGAAGCTTTCTTT.

This chain links TRBV30 with TRBJ1-3, with D unresolved. Germline V gives CDR1 GTSNPN, CDR2 SVGIG (reference sequence). This CDR3 comprises 12 residues. Trimming removed 4 bases from V and 0 bases from J, with 4 bases in between. The chain's CDR3 is CAWTSSGNTIYF. The CDR3 nucleotides are TGTGCCTGGACTAGCTCTGGAAACACCATATATTTT.

V and J are TRBV7-2 and TRBJ2-7; TRBD2 aligns across 14 bases. Trimming cost V 1 base and J 6 bases; bases outside gene matches: 17. The CDR3 has 20 amino acids. Germline CDR1 SGHTA, CDR2 FQGNSA. DNA of the CDR3: TGTGCCAGCAGCTTAGTCGGGGGAGTGGGACTAGCGGGAGCTCTCATCGAGCAGTACTTC. Translating gives CASSLVGGVGLAGALIEQYF.

This clonotype was seen only a few times. The chain recombines TRBV6-2 or TRBV6-3 with TRBJ2-1; no clear D gene. Germline loops: CDR1 MNHEY, CDR2 SVGEGT. The V end lost 2 bases, the J end lost 9 bases, and 14 bases lay between the germline ends. The CDR3 is 14 residues long. The CDR3 reads CASSYGLVVFEQFF. The CDR3 DNA is TGTGCCAGCAGTTACGGGCTAGTAGTCTTTGAGCAGTTCTTC.

The V gene is TRBV10-3, the J gene TRBJ2-5, with D perhaps assigned TRBD1 or TRBD2 (5 bases each). CDR3 length: 13 amino acids. From germline, CDR1 is ENHRY and CDR2 SYGVKD. V dropped 8 bases and J dropped 5 bases, with 15 bases sitting between them. This CDR3 reads CAIGTFLGETQYF. The CDR3 DNA reads as TGTGCCATCGGGACGTTCTTGGGGGAGACCCAGTACTTC.

This clonotype was found many times. The V call is TRBV7-2, the J call TRBJ1-1; 9 positions match TRBD1. The germline CDR1 and CDR2 sequences are SGHTA and FQGNSA. The CDR3 runs to 13 residues. V gave up 1 base and J gave up 11 bases; unmatched junction bases: 5. In DNA form, the CDR3 reads TGTGCCAGCAGCTTAGGGACAGGGGTTGGCGCTTTCTTT. Its translation is CASSLGTGVGAFF. Looking up the rest from reference TRBV7-2 and TRBJ1-1 gives the full variable domain: GAGVSQSPSNKVTEKGKDVELRCDPISGHTALYWYRQSLGQGLEFLIYFQGNSAPDKSGLPSDRFSAERTGGSVSTLTIQRTQQEDSAVYLCASSLGTGVGAFFGQGTRLTVV.

As for this clonotype: Compared with germline, one end of the junction differs, possibly owing to a read error. The chain employs TRBV5-1 and TRBJ2-7; 12 bases fit TRBD2. Germline CDR1 is SGHRS and CDR2 is YFSETQ. The CDR3 sequence is 15 residues long. The CDR3 DNA sequence: TGCGCCAGCAGCATTGGACTAGCGGGATCCTACGAGCCGTACTTC. The encoded protein is CASSIGLAGSYEPYF. Full variable domain (missing parts from reference TRBV5-1 and TRBJ2-7): KAGVTQTPRYLIKTRGQQVTLSCSPISGHRSVSWYQQTPGQGLQFLFEYFSETQRNKGNFPGRFSGRQFSNSRSEMNVSTLELGDSALYLCASSIGLAGSYEPYFGPGTRLTVT.